This T cell receptor (beta chain) was documented in a study of metastatic and nonmetastatic thyroid tumors. The CDR3 spans 15 residues. With 1 base removed from V and 0 bases from J, the gap between germline ends came to 9 bases. Germline V gene sequence: CDR1 MDHEN, CDR2 SYDVKM. Among the patients, none had received any treatment before thyroid surgery. The authors' processing: The study built a papillary thyroid cancer distant-metastasis classifier from CDR3 differences across clinicopathological groups. TCRdb re-called the PCR reads through MiXCR. The authors' filters were not applied to this entry. The table records 55,000 or so clones, approximately 17% of them present only once. This clone was seen repeatedly, ten times or more. The antigen is undetermined. Study results and caveats: The reported finding was significantly higher TCR beta diversity in malignant thyroid tumors relative to benign nodules, in blood and tumor.

The sequence was collected from a female donor with papillary thyroid cancer or a benign thyroid nodule (not recorded which). Some clones in this sample may be carry-over from other donors' samples. Specimen: blood. V and J are TRBV28 and TRBJ1-1; D is unclear. The CDR3 nucleotides read TGTGCCAGCAGTTTATATCGGGGAATGAACACTGAAGCTTTCTTT. Amino acid sequence: CASSLYRGMNTEAFF. Combining the CDR3 with reference TRBV28 and TRBJ1-1 gives the whole variable domain DVKVTQSSRYLVKRTGEKVFLECVQDMDHENMFWYRQDPGLGLRLIYFSYDVKMKEKGDIPEGYSVSREKKERFSLILESASTNQTSMYLCASSLYRGMNTEAFFGQGTRLTVV.